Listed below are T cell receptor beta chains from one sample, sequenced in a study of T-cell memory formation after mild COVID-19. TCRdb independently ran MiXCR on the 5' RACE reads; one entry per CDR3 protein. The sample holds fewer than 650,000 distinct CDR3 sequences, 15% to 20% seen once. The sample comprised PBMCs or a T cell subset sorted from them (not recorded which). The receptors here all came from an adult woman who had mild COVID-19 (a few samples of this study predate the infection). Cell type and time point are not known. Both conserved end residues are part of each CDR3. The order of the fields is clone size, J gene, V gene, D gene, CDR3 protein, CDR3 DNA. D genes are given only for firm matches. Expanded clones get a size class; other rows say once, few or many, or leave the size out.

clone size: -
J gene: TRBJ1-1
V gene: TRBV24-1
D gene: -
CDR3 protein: CATSDSRDIQSSAFF
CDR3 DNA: TGTGCCACCAGTGATTCCCGGGACATCCAAAGTTCTGCTTTCTTT

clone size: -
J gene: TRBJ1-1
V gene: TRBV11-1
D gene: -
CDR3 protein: CASSSLEGAEAFF
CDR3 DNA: TGTGCCAGCAGCTCCCTGGAGGGGGCTGAAGCTTTCTTT

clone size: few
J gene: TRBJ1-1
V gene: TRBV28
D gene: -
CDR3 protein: CASSLSDEAEAFF
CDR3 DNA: TGTGCCAGCAGCCTTTCGGACGAGGCTGAAGCTTTCTTT

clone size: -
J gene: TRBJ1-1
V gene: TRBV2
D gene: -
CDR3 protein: CASSDWTGAFF
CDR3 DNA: TGTGCCAGCAGTGACTGGACCGGGGCTTTCTTT

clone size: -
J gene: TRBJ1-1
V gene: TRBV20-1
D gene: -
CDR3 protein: CSASAPGKGNTEAFF
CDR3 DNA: TGCAGTGCTAGCGCCCCCGGGAAGGGGAACACTGAAGCTTTCTTT

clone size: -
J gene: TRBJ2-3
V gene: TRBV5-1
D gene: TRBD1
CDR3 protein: CASSPGDRGRTDTQYF
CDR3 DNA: TGCGCCAGCAGCCCTGGGGACAGGGGACGCACAGATACGCAGTATTTT

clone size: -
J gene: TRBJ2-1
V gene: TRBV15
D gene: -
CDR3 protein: CATSRVGVGRSDEQFF
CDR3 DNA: TGTGCCACCAGCAGAGTAGGGGTCGGGAGATCCGATGAGCAGTTCTTC

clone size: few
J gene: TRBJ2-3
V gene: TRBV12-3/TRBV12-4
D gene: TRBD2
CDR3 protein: CASSLRASGTRRGRTDTQYF
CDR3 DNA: TGTGCCAGCAGTTTAAGGGCTAGCGGGACGCGAAGGGGACGCACAGATACGCAGTATTTT

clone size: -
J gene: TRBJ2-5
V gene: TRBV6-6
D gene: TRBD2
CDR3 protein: CASSGGGVGGQETQYF
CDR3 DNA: TGTGCCAGCAGTGGGGGAGGGGTGGGGGGCCAAGAGACCCAGTACTTC

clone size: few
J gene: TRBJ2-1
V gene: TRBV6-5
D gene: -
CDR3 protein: CASSNLATYNEQFF
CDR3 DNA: TGTGCCAGCAGTAACCTAGCGACCTACAATGAGCAGTTCTTC

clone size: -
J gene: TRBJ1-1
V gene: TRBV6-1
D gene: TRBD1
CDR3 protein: CASSESTGTGVNTEAFF
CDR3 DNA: TGTGCCAGCAGTGAAAGCACCGGGACAGGGGTGAACACTGAAGCTTTCTTT

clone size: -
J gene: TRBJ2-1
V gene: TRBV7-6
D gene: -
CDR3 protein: CASGRGPRNEQFF
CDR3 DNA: TGTGCCAGCGGGCGGGGGCCCCGTAATGAGCAGTTCTTC

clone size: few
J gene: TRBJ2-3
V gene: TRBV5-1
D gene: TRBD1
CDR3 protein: CASSSTGTGTDTQYF
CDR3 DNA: TGCGCCAGCAGCTCGACAGGGACAGGCACAGATACGCAGTATTTT

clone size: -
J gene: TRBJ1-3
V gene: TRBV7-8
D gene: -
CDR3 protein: CASSLFGFRGASGNTIYF
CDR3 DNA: TGTGCCAGCAGCTTATTTGGTTTCAGGGGAGCCTCTGGAAACACCATATATTTT

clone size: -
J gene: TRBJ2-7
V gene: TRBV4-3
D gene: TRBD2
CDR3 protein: CASSQQASGRWVVEQYF
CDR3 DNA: TGCGCCAGCAGCCAACAGGCTAGCGGGAGATGGGTTGTCGAGCAGTACTTC

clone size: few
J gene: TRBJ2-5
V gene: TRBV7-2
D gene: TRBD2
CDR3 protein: CASSPRLAGTVKVETQYF
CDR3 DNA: TGTGCCAGCAGCCCCCGACTAGCGGGAACGGTGAAAGTAGAGACCCAGTACTTC

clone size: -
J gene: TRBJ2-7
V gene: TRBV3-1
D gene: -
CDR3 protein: CASSRGILTPDEQYF
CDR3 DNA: TGTGCCAGCAGCCGGGGTATCCTTACTCCTGACGAGCAGTACTTC

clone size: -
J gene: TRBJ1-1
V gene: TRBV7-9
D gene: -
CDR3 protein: CASSRGAYRDLGTEAFF
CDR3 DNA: TGTGCCAGCAGCCGAGGCGCTTACAGGGACCTGGGCACTGAAGCTTTCTTT

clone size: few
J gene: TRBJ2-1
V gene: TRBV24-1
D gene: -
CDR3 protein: CATSETGQGYNEQFF
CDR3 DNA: TGTGCCACCAGTGAGACGGGACAAGGTTACAATGAGCAGTTCTTC

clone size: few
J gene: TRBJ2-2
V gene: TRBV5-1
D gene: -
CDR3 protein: CASSSTSSGITGELFF
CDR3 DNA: TGCGCCAGCAGCTCTACTAGTTCTGGCATCACCGGGGAGCTGTTTTTT

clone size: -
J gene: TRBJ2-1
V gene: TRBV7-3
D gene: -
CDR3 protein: CASSLLGSSYNEQFF
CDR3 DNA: TGTGCCAGCAGCTTATTAGGGAGCTCCTACAATGAGCAGTTCTTC

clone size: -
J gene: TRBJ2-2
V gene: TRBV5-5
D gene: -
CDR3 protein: CASSTLKAEANTGELFF
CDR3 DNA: TGTGCCAGCAGTACCCTAAAGGCGGAGGCGAACACCGGGGAGCTGTTTTTT

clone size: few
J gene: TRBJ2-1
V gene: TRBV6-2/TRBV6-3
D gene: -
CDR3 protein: CASSYWEGVNEQFF
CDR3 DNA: TGTGCCAGCAGTTACTGGGAAGGTGTGAATGAGCAGTTCTTC

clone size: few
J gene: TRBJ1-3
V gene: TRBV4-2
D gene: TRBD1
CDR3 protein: CASSRGPVDRAGNTIYF
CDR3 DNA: TGTGCCAGCAGCCGCGGACCGGTGGACAGGGCAGGGAACACCATATATTTT

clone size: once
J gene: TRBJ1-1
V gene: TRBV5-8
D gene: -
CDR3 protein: CASSLGPGRAFF
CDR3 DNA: TGTGCCAGCAGCTTGGGTCCGGGGCGAGCTTTCTTT

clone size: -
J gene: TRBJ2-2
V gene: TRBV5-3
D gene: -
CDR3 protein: CARSYSSGLDTGELFF
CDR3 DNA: TGTGCCAGAAGCTACTCTTCGGGGCTCGACACCGGGGAGCTGTTTTTT

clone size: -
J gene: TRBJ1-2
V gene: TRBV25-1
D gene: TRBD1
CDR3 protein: CASSGGQGIYGYTF
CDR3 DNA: TGTGCCAGCAGTGGAGGACAGGGTATCTATGGCTACACCTTC

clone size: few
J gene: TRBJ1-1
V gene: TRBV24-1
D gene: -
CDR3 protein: CATSDGGAPDAEAFF
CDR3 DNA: TGTGCCACCAGTGATGGAGGGGCCCCGGACGCTGAAGCTTTCTTT

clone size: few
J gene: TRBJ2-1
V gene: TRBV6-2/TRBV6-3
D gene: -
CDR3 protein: CASSRLGPGNEQFF
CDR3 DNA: TGTGCCAGCAGCAGACTAGGGCCGGGCAATGAGCAGTTCTTC

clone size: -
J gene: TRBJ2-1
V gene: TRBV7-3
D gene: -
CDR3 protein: CASTPTRSNEQFF
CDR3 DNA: TGTGCCAGCACCCCAACCCGATCCAATGAGCAGTTCTTC

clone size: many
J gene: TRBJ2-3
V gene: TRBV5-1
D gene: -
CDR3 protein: CASSLDQGPLYF
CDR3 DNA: TGCGCCAGCAGCTTGGACCAGGGACCCCTGTATTTT

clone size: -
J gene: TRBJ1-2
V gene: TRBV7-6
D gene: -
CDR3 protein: CASSLEAYNYGYTF
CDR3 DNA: TGTGCCAGCAGCTTAGAGGCATACAACTATGGCTACACCTTC

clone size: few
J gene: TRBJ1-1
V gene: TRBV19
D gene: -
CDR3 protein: CASRADYTEAFF
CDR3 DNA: TGTGCCAGTAGGGCGGACTACACTGAAGCTTTCTTT